Presented here are 25 T cell receptor beta chains from one specimen sequenced in a study of cytomegalovirus exposure and HLA in healthy donors. Vbeta (60) and Jbeta (13) primers were used in the PCR. The method was immunoSEQ multiplex PCR; TCRdb's version includes in-frame clones alone and lacks a portion of them. The data contain around 130,000 clones, approximately 80% of them singletons. Material for sequencing was PBMCs. Receptor source: a man aged 40-55 years in good health and CMV-seronegative.

The rearrangement links TRBV28 to TRBJ2-7; D is unresolved. The CDR3 covers 13 residues. V was pared by 10 bases and J by 7 bases, with 20 bases between. Germline-derived CDR1 and CDR2 are MDHEN and SYDVKM. CDR3 residues: CATIPPNFAEQYF. CDR3 DNA sequence: TGTGCCACCATCCCGCCCAATTTTGCGGAGCAGTACTTC.

The genes are TRBV2 and TRBJ2-7; 9 bases align to TRBD2. The ends lost 8 bases at V and 3 bases at J; junction bases unmatched: 5. The CDR3 covers 13 residues. Germline values: CDR1 SNHLY, CDR2 FYNNEI. For the CDR3, the DNA is TGTGCCAGCCGAGCGACTAGCGGCTACGAGCAGTACTTC. It encodes CASRATSGYEQYF.

The chain links TRBV7-9 to TRBJ2-7, with D possibly matching TRBD1 (6 bases). The germline V gene has CDR1 SEHNR and CDR2 FQNEAQ (reference sequence). The CDR3 loop spans 17 amino acids. V was shortened by 3 bases and J by 0 bases, with 18 bases between the two germline ends. The CDR3 reads CASSFPVSGAHSYEQYF. The DNA for the CDR3 is TGTGCCAGCAGCTTCCCCGTCTCAGGGGCCCACTCCTACGAGCAGTACTTC.

This clone was counted only a few times. The chain combines TRBV6-5 with TRBJ2-7; TRBD1 matches 8 bases. Germline values: CDR1 MNHEY, CDR2 SVGAGI. V was pared by 2 bases and J by 5 bases, with 5 bases of the junction left unmatched. This CDR3 is 14 amino acids long. This CDR3 reads CASSYNRGLHEQYF. The CDR3 bases are TGTGCCAGCAGTTACAACAGGGGGTTACACGAGCAGTACTTC.

The chain links TRBV28 to TRBJ1-1; D not resolved. The V end lost 8 bases, the J end lost 7 bases, and 11 bases lay between the germline ends. Germline V CDR1 and CDR2: MDHEN, SYDVKM. The CDR3 sequence is 11 residues long. For the CDR3, the DNA is TGTGCCAGCGGCCAACCGGGTGAAGCTTTCTTT. This gives the protein CASGQPGEAFF. The whole variable domain, filled in from reference TRBV28 and TRBJ1-1, reads DVKVTQSSRYLVKRTGEKVFLECVQDMDHENMFWYRQDPGLGLRLIYFSYDVKMKEKGDIPEGYSVSREKKERFSLILESASTNQTSMYLCASGQPGEAFFGQGTRLTVV.

The chain recombines TRBV6-5 with TRBJ1-6, with 9 nucleotides matching TRBD1. Per germline, CDR1 MNHEY and CDR2 SVGAGI. The CDR3 consists of 14 residues. V was pared by 6 bases and J by 7 bases, with 4 bases of the junction left unmatched. The CDR3 DNA reads as TGTGCCAGCAGGCCCGGGACAGGGAATTCACCCCTCCACTTT. Translation: CASRPGTGNSPLHF.

The chain has TRBV5-1 and TRBJ2-7; the D gene is possibly TRBD2 (6 bases). From germline, CDR1 is SGHRS and CDR2 YFSETQ. The V end was cut by 4 bases, the J end by 3 bases, with 17 bases between. CDR3 length: 15 amino acids. The CDR3 coding sequence is TGCGCCAGCAGCCTCCGCCCGGGAGCTGTCTACGAGCAGTACTTC. This sequence encodes CASSLRPGAVYEQYF.

V and J are TRBV5-1 and TRBJ1-2; TRBD1 agrees at 8 bases. This CDR3 has 13 residues. Looked up from germline, CDR1 is SGHRS and CDR2 is YFSETQ. J was trimmed by 7 bases and V by 4 bases; bases with no gene match: 6. CDR3 sequence: CASSPTGVGGYTF. The CDR3 DNA reads TGCGCCAGCAGCCCGACAGGGGTCGGTGGCTACACCTTC. Together with reference TRBV5-1 and TRBJ1-2, the CDR3 gives the full variable domain: KAGVTQTPRYLIKTRGQQVTLSCSPISGHRSVSWYQQTPGQGLQFLFEYFSETQRNKGNFPGRFSGRQFSNSRSEMNVSTLELGDSALYLCASSPTGVGGYTFGSGTRLTVV.

The chain recombines TRBV19 with TRBJ2-5, with a tentative D call TRBD1 (5 bases). Germline V gene lookup returns CDR1 LNHDA and CDR2 SQIVND (reference sequence). Trimming took 4 bases from V and 0 from J, leaving 12 bases between them. This CDR3 contains 15 residues. CDR3 bases: TGTGCCAGTAGTACAGGCAGGGCAGACCAAGAGACCCAGTACTTC. It translates to CASSTGRADQETQYF. Drawing the rest from reference TRBV19 and TRBJ2-5, the complete variable domain is DGGITQSPKYLFRKEGQNVTLSCEQNLNHDAMYWYRQDPGQGLRLIYYSQIVNDFQKGDIAEGYSVSREKKESFPLTVTSAQKNPTAFYLCASSTGRADQETQYFGPGTRLLVL.

The J gene is TRBJ2-7, the V gene TRBV10-2; possible D gene TRBD1, 6 bases. The germline V gene has CDR1 WSHSY and CDR2 SAAADI. CDR3 length: 15 residues. Trimming cost V 6 bases and J 6 bases, with 21 bases left between them. Written as DNA, the CDR3 is TGCGCCAGCAGAGCCGACAGGACAAAATCGGGCGAGCAGTACTTC. Its protein product is CASRADRTKSGEQYF.

The rearrangement links TRBV30 to TRBJ1-4; unclear D gene. The CDR3 loop spans 13 amino acids. CDR1 is GTSNPN, CDR2 SVGIG, per germline (reference sequence). The germline V and J ends were trimmed by 2 bases and 8 bases, with 12 bases remaining between them. CDR3 coding DNA: TGTGCCTGGAGTTGGCAGGAAGTCGAAAAACTGTTTTTT. Translation gives CAWSWQEVEKLFF.

The V gene is TRBV18, the J gene TRBJ1-1, with 7 positions matching TRBD1. This CDR3 has 14 amino acids. The trim removed 2 bases at V and 4 bases at J, leaving 4 bases unmatched. Germline assignment: CDR1 KGHSH and CDR2 LQKENI. The CDR3 DNA follows: TGTGCCAGCTCACCAGGGCAGGGGGTCACTGAAGCTTTCTTT. It translates to CASSPGQGVTEAFF.

The chain couples TRBV6-5 to TRBJ2-2, with D tentatively TRBD1 (6 bases). The germline gives CDR1 MNHEY, CDR2 SVGAGI. The V end lost 0 bases, the J end lost 1 base, and 6 bases lay between the germline ends. The CDR3 length is 15 residues. The CDR3 nucleotides are TGTGCCAGCAGTTACTCGGGACAGAACACCGGGGAGCTGTTTTTT. This codes for CASSYSGQNTGELFF.

The chain couples TRBV7-9 to TRBJ1-4; D not certain. CDR3 length: 15 residues. V was shortened by 4 bases and J by 5 bases, with 14 bases between the two germline ends. CDR1 and CDR2 from the germline V gene are SEHNR and FQNEAQ (reference sequence). This CDR3 reads CASSSGSGRNEKLFF. The CDR3 bases are TGTGCCAGCAGCTCCGGGTCTGGTCGGAATGAAAAACTGTTTTTT. Together with reference TRBV7-9 and TRBJ1-4, the CDR3 gives the full variable domain: DTGVSQNPRHKITKRGQNVTFRCDPISEHNRLYWYRQTLGQGPEFLTYFQNEAQLEKSRLLSDRFSAERPKGSFSTLEIQRTEQGDSAMYLCASSSGSGRNEKLFFGSGTQLSVL.

The chain carries TRBV6-5 and TRBJ2-4; D may be TRBD1 (6 bases). Germline-derived CDR1 and CDR2 are MNHEY and SVGAGI. Trimming stripped 3 bases from V and 1 base from J, with 10 bases between. The CDR3 has 15 amino acids. CDR3 sequence: CASSYDQGAKNIQYF. CDR3 coding DNA: TGTGCCAGCAGTTATGACCAGGGGGCCAAAAACATTCAGTACTTC.

This clone has just a few counts. The chain joins TRBV5-1 to TRBJ2-1; 8 nucleotides match TRBD2. CDR1 SGHRS and CDR2 YFSETQ come from the germline V gene. This CDR3 is built from 17 residues. Trimming took 0 bases from V and 2 from J; bases not matched to a gene: 7. CDR3 sequence reads: CASSLGDGRAPYNEQFF. CDR3 coding DNA: TGCGCCAGCAGCTTGGGCGACGGGAGGGCCCCCTACAATGAGCAGTTCTTC.

The genes are TRBV5-1 and TRBJ2-2; TRBD1 matches at 8 bases. Per the germline V gene, CDR1 is SGHRS and CDR2 is YFSETQ. With V trimmed by 3 bases and J by 0 bases, 1 base remained unmatched. The CDR3 is made up of 15 amino acids. CDR3 sequence: CASSSGGANTGELFF. CDR3 in DNA: TGCGCCAGCAGCTCAGGGGGCGCGAACACCGGGGAGCTGTTTTTT.

The chain is built from TRBV5-4 and TRBJ2-5, with a tentative D call TRBD1 (8 bases). Deletions cut 9 bases from V and 5 bases from J, with 14 bases between. The CDR3 totals 12 residues. From germline, CDR1 is SGHNT and CDR2 YYREEE (reference sequence). The CDR3 nucleotides are TGTGCCAATGGACAGGGAGGGGAGACCCAGTACTTC. The encoded protein is CANGQGGETQYF.

This chain links TRBV30 with TRBJ2-3; possible D gene TRBD2, 6 bases. Germline V gene data show CDR1 as GTSNPN and CDR2 as SVGIG (reference sequence). The CDR3 extends over 15 amino acids. The V end lost 3 bases, the J end lost 1 base, and 14 bases lay between the germline ends. The CDR3 here is CAWSRLGGGTDTQYF. Here the CDR3 DNA reads TGTGCCTGGAGCCGACTCGGGGGTGGCACAGATACGCAGTATTTT.

V and J are TRBV5-1 and TRBJ2-7, with TRBD1 as a possible D gene (6 bases). Trimming took 4 bases from V and 5 from J, leaving 19 bases between them. CDR3 length equals 15 residues. CDR1 is SGHRS, CDR2 YFSETQ, per germline. In DNA, the CDR3 is TGCGCCAGCAGCCTCGGACAGTTCACCGCCCACGAGCAGTACTTC. It is translated as CASSLGQFTAHEQYF.

V is TRBV28 and J is TRBJ2-6; D may be TRBD1 (5 bases). CDR3 size: 17 residues. Germline CDR1 and CDR2: MDHEN and SYDVKM. Deletions cut 2 bases from V and 0 bases from J, with 11 bases between. The CDR3 loop is CASSLTWGSSGANVLTF. DNA for the CDR3: TGTGCCAGCAGTTTAACGTGGGGCAGCTCTGGGGCCAACGTCCTGACTTTC.

The chain couples TRBV4-1 to TRBJ2-5; 7 bases match TRBD2. Germline loops: CDR1 MGHRA, CDR2 YSYEKL. The CDR3 is made up of 15 amino acids. Trimming cost V 0 bases and J 7 bases; bases outside gene matches: 8. In nucleotides, the CDR3 is TGCGCCAGCAGCCAAGATACGACTAGCTTTGGGACCCAGTACTTC. It yields the protein CASSQDTTSFGTQYF.

A few counts support this clone. This chain uses TRBV7-2 with TRBJ2-1; 9 bases match TRBD2. V gave up 8 bases and J gave up 0 bases; unmatched junction bases: 8. Germline loops: CDR1 SGHTA, CDR2 FQGNSA. The CDR3 totals 16 residues. CDR3 loop: CASRRGGGASYNEQFF. The CDR3 nucleotides read TGTGCCAGCCGACGTGGCGGGGGGGCCTCCTACAATGAGCAGTTCTTC.

This chain joins TRBV2 and TRBJ1-4; the match to TRBD1 covers 8 bases. V trimming: 4 bases; J trimming: 3 bases; junction bases outside the gene matches: 7. This CDR3 is built from 16 residues. Germline CDR1 is SNHLY and CDR2 is FYNNEI. In nucleotides, the CDR3 is TGTGCCAGCAGTGGAAACCAGGGGGCGGCTAATGAAAAACTGTTTTTT. This gives the protein CASSGNQGAANEKLFF.

The V gene is TRBV7-2, the J gene TRBJ2-6; 8 bases agree with TRBD2. The J segment lost 0 bases and the V segment lost 6 bases, leaving 13 bases of the junction unmatched. Germline CDR1 and CDR2: SGHTA and FQGNSA. This CDR3 has 19 amino acids. In DNA form, the CDR3 reads TGTGCCAGCAGGGGGGGGGCGGGAGGCACCTACTCTGGGGCCAACGTCCTGACTTTC. Translated, it gives CASRGGAGGTYSGANVLTF.